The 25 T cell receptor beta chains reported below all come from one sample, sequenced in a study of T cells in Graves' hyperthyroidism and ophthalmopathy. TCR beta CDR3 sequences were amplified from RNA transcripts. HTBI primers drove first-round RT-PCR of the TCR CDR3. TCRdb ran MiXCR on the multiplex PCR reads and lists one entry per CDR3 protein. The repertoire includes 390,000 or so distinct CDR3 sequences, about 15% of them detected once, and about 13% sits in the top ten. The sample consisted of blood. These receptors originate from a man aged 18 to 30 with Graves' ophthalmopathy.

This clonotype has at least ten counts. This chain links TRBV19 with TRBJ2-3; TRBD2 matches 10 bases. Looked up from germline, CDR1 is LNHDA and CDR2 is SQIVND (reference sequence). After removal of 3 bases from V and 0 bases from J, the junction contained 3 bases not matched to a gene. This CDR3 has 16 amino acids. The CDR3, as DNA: TGTGCCAGTAGTATGGGGACTAGCGTGAGCACAGATACGCAGTATTTT. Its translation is CASSMGTSVSTDTQYF.

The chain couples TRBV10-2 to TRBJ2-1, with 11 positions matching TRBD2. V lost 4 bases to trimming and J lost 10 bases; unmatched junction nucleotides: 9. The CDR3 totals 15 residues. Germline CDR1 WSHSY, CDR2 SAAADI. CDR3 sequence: CASSAGTSGWEEQFF. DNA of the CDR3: TGCGCCAGCAGTGCCGGGACTAGCGGTTGGGAGGAGCAGTTCTTC.

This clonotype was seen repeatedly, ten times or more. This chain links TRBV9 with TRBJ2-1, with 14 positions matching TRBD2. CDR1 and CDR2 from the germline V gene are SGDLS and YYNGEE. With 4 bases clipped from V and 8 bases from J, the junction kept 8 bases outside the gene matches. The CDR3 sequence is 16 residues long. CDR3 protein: CASSFLGTSGSYEQFF. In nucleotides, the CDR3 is TGTGCCAGCAGCTTCCTTGGGACTAGCGGGAGTTATGAGCAGTTCTTC.

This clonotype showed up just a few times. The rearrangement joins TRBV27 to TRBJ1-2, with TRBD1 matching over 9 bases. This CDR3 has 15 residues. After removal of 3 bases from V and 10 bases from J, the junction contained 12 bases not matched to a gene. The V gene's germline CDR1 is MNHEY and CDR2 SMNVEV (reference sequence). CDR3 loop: CASSLTPGQGIYYTF. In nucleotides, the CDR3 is TGTGCCAGCAGTTTGACTCCGGGACAGGGTATTTACTACACCTTC.

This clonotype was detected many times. The CDR3 here is CASSLSVGHTEAFF. The CDR3 nucleotides read TGTGCCAGCAGCTTAAGTGTGGGGCACACTGAAGCTTTCTTT. The genes are TRBV7-9 and TRBJ1-1; a possible D gene is TRBD1 (5 bases). With 2 bases removed from V and 3 bases from J, the gap between germline ends came to 10 bases. The V gene's germline CDR1 is SEHNR and CDR2 FQNEAQ (reference sequence). CDR3 length equals 14 residues.

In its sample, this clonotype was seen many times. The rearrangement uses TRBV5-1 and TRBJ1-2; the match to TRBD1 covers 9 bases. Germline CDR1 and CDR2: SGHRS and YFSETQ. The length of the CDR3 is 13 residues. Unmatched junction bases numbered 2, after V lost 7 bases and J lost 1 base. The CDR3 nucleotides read TGCGCCAGCGGACAGGGGAGTAACTATGGCTACACCTTC. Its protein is CASGQGSNYGYTF.

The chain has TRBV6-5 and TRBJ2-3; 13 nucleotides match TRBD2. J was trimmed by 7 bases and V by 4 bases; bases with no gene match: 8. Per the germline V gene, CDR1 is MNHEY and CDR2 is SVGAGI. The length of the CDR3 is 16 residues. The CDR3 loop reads CASSSQALAGGNTQYF. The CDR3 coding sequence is TGTGCCAGCAGTTCGCAGGCACTAGCGGGGGGGAATACGCAGTATTTT.

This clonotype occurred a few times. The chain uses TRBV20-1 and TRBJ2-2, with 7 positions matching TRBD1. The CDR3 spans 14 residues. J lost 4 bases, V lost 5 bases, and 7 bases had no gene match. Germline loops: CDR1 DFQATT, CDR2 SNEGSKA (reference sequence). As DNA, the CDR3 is TGCAGTGCTGTAACAGGGGCCGGCACCGGGGAGCTGTTTTTT. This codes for CSAVTGAGTGELFF.

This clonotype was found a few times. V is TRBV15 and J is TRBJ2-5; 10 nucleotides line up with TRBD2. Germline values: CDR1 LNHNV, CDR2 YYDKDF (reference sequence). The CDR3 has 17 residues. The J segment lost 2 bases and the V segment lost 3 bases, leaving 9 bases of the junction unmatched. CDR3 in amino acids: CATSSRRTSGTQETQYF. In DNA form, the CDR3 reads TGTGCCACCAGCAGTCGCAGGACTAGCGGAACTCAAGAGACCCAGTACTTC.

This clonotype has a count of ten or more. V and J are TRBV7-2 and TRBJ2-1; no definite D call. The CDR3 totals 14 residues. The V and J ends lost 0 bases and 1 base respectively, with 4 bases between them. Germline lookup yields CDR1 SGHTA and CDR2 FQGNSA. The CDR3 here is CASSLAVSYNEQFF. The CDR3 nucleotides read TGTGCCAGCAGCTTAGCGGTTTCCTACAATGAGCAGTTCTTC.

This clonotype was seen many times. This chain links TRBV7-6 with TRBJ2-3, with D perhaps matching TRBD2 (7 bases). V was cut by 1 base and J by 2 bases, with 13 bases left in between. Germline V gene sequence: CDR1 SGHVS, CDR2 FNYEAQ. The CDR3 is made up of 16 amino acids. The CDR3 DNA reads TGTGCCAGCAGCTTAGTCCCGGGGGGCCTCACAGATACGCAGTATTTT. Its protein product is CASSLVPGGLTDTQYF.

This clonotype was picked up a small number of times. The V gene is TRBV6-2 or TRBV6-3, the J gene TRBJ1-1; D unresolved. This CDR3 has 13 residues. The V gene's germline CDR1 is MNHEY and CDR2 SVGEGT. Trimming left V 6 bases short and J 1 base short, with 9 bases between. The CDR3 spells CASSTAENTEAFF. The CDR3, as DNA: TGTGCCAGCAGCACGGCGGAGAACACTGAAGCTTTCTTT.

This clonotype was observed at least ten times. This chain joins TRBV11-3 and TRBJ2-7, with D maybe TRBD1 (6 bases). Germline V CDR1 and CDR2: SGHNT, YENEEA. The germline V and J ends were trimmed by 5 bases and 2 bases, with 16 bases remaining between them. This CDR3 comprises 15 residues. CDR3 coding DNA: TGTGCCAGCAGCCCCTCGCCGGACAGTACCTACGAGCAGTACTTC. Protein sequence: CASSPSPDSTYEQYF.

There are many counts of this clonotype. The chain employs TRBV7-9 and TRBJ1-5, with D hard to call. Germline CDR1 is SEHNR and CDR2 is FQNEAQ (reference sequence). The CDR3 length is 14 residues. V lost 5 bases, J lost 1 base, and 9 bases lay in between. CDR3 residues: CASSKDASNQPQHF. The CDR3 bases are TGTGCCAGCAGCAAAGATGCGAGCAATCAGCCCCAGCATTTT.

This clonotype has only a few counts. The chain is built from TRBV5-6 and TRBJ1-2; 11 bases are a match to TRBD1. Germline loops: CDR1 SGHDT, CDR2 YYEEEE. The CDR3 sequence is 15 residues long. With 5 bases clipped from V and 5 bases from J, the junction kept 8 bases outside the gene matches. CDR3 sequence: CASRETDRGRYGYTF. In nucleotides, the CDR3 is TGTGCCAGCAGGGAGACGGACAGGGGGCGGTATGGCTACACCTTC.

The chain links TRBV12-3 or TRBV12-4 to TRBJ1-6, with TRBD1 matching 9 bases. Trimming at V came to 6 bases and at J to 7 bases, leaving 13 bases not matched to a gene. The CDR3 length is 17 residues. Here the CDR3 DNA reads TGTGCCAGCAGCCCACGGACAGGGGCCGTACTCAATTCACCCCTCCACTTT. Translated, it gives CASSPRTGAVLNSPLHF.

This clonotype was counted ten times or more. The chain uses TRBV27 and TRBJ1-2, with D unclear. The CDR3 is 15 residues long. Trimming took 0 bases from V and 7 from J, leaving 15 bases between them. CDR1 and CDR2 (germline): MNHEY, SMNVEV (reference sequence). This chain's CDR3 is CASSLSALGGGGYTF. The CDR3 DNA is TGTGCCAGCAGTTTATCCGCTCTGGGAGGCGGTGGCTACACCTTC.

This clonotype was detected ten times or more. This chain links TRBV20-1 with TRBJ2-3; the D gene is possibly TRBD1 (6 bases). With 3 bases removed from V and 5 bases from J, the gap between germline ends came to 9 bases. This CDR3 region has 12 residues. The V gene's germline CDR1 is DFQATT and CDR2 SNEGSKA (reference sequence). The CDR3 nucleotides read TGCAGTGCTAGGAAGGGGGAAGATACGCAGTATTTT. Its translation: CSARKGEDTQYF.

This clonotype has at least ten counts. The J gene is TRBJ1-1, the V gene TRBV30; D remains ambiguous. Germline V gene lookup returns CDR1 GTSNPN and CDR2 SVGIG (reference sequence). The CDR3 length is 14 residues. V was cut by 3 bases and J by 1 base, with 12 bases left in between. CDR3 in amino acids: CAWSAGLTNTEAFF. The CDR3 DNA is TGTGCCTGGAGCGCCGGACTTACGAACACTGAAGCTTTCTTT.

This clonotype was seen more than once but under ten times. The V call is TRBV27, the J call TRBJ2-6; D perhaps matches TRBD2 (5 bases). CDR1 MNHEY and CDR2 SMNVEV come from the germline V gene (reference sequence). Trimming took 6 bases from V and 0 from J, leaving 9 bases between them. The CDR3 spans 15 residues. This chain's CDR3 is CASSPAGSGANVLTF. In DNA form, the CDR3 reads TGTGCCAGCAGCCCTGCGGGCTCTGGGGCCAACGTCCTGACTTTC.

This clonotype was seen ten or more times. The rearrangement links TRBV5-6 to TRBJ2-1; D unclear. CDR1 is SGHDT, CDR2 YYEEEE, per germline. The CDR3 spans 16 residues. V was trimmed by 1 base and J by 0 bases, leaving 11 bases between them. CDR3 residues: CASSLPGLSSYNEQFF. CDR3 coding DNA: TGTGCCAGCAGCTTGCCAGGCTTAAGCTCCTACAATGAGCAGTTCTTC.

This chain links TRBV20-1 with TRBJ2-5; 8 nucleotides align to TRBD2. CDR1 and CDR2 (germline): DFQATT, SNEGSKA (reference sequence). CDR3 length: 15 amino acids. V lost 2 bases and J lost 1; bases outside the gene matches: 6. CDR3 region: CSARMVAGPQETQYF. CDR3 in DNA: TGCAGTGCTAGAATGGTAGCGGGACCCCAAGAGACCCAGTACTTC.

In nucleotides, the CDR3 is TGTGCCAGCAGTGACTGGGTCTATGGCTACACCTTC. Amino acid sequence: CASSDWVYGYTF. The chain is built from TRBV6-4 and TRBJ1-2; D ambiguous. Trimming left V 1 base short and J 4 bases short, with 4 bases between. Germline lookup yields CDR1 MRHNA and CDR2 SNTAGT. This CDR3 is 12 amino acids long.

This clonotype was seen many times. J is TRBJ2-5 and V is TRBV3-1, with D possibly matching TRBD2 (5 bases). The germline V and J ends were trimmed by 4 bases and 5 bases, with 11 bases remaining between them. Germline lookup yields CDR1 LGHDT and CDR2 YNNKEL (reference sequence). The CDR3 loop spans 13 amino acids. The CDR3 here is CASSPTRRETQYF. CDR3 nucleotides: TGTGCCAGCAGCCCAACTAGAAGGGAGACCCAGTACTTC.

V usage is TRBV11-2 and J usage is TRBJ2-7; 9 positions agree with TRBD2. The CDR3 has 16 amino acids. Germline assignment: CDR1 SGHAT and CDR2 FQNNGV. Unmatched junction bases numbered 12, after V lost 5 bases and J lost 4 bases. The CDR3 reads CASSQEETSGLYEQYF. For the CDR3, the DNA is TGTGCCAGCAGCCAAGAAGAGACTAGCGGTCTATACGAGCAGTACTTC.